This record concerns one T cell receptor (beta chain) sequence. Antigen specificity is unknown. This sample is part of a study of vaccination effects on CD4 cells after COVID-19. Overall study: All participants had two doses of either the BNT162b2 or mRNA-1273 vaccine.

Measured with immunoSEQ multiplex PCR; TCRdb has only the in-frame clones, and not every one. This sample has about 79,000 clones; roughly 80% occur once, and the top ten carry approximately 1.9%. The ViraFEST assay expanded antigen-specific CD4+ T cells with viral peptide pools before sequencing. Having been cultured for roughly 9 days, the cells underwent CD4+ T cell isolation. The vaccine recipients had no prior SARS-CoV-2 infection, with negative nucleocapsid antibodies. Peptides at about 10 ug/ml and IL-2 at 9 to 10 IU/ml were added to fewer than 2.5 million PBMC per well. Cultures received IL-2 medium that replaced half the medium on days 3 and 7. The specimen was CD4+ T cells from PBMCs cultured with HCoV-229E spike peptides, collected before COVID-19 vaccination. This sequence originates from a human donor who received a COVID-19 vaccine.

The CDR3 is CASSLQGREEETQYF. CDR3 nucleotide sequence: TGCGCCAGCAGCCTACAGGGGAGGGAAGAAGAGACCCAGTACTTC. The J gene is TRBJ2-5, the V gene TRBV5-1; D could derive from TRBD1 or TRBD2 (7 bases each). V was pared by 4 bases and J by 3 bases, with 16 bases between. The CDR3 loop spans 15 amino acids. Germline values: CDR1 SGHRS, CDR2 YFSETQ.